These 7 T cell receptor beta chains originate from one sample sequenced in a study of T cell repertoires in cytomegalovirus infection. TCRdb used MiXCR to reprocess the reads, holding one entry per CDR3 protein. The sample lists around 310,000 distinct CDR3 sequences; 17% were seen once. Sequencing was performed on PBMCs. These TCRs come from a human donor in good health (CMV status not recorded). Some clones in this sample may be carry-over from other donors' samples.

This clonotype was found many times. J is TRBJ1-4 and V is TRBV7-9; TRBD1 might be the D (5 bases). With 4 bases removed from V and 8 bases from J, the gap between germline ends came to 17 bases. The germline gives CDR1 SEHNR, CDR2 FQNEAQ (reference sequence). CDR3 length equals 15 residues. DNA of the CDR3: TGTGCCAGCAGCTCCGTCGGGGACGCTCTGGAAAAACTGTTTTTT. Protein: CASSSVGDALEKLFF.

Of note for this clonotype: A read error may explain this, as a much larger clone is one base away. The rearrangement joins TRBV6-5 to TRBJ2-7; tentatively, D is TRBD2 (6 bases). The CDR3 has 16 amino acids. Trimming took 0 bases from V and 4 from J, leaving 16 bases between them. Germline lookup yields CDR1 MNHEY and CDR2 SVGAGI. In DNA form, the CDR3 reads TGTGCCAGCAGTTACTCGTCGACGGGGGTGGGATACGAGCAGTACTTC. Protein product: CASSYSSTGVGYEQYF.

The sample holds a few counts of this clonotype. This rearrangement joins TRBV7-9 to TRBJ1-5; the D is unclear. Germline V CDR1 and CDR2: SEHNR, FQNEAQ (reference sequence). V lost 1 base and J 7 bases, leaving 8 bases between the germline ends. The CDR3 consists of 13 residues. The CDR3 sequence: CASSLGSGQPQHF. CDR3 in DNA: TGTGCCAGCAGCTTAGGTTCAGGACAGCCCCAGCATTTT.

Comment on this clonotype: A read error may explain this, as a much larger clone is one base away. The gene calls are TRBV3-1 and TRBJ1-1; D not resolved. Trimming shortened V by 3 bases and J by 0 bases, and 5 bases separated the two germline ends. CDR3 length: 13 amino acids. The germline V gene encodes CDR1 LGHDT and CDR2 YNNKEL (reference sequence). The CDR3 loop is CASSQAMNTEAFF. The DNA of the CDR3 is TGTGCCAGCAGCCAGGCGATGAACACTGAAGCTTTCTTT.

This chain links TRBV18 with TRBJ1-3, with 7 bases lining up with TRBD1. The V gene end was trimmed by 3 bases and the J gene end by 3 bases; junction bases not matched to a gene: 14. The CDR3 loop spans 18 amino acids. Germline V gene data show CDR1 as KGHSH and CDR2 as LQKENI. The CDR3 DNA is TGTGCCAGCTCACCGACAGGGATCCCCTCATACTTTGGAAACACCATATATTTT. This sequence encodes CASSPTGIPSYFGNTIYF.

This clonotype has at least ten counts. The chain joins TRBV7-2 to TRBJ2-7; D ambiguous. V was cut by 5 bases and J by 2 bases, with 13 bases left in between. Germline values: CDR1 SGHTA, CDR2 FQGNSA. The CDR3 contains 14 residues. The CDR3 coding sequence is TGTGCCAGCAGCCGATGGACGGGCCCCTACGAGCAGTACTTC. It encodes CASSRWTGPYEQYF.

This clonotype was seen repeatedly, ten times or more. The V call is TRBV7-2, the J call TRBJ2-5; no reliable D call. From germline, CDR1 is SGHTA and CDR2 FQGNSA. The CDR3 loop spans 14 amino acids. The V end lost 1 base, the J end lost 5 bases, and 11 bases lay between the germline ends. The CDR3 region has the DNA TGTGCCAGCAGCTTAGTCCTAGAGGACGAGACCCAGTACTTC. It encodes CASSLVLEDETQYF.